This TCR beta chain appears in the sequencing data of a study of cytomegalovirus exposure and HLA in healthy donors. Study-wide context: Roughly 80 million unique TCRs from HLA-typed donors were held in an early data release.

Trimming removed 1 base from V and 7 bases from J, with 10 bases in between. The germline V gene has CDR1 LNHDA and CDR2 SQIVND (reference sequence). This CDR3 contains 13 residues. Everyone who donated was a healthy bone marrow donor. The PCR contained 60 Vbeta and 13 Jbeta primers. The repertoire was sequenced with immunoSEQ multiplex PCR; TCRdb's copy has only in-frame clones and lacks some. Found here are 130,000 to 150,000 clones; the top ten clones hold 0.75% to 1%. Material for sequencing was PBMCs. The TCR sequence derives from a male donor in good health and CMV-seronegative. V usage is TRBV19 and J usage is TRBJ2-5; D is perhaps TRBD2 (5 bases). CDR3 coding DNA: TGTGCCAGTAGTATAGTGTTCCGGGGGACCCAGTACTTC. It is translated as CASSIVFRGTQYF.